This T cell receptor (beta chain) was identified in a study of shared clonotypes between healthy human individuals. This table comes from immunoSEQ multiplex PCR, and its TCRdb copy is limited to in-frame clones, with some not included. The table shows 2 million to 2.5 million clones, with approximately 95% occurring only once. Germline V gene data show CDR1 as SEHNR and CDR2 as FQNEAQ (reference sequence). The CDR3 consists of 15 residues. V was trimmed by 8 bases and J by 0 bases, leaving 14 bases between them. Sequencing was carried out using naive CD4+ T cells sorted from blood. Subset in this sample: CD45RA+ positively selected. The chain joins TRBV7-9 to TRBJ1-3, with D hard to call. The sequence was obtained from a man younger than 30 in good health. CDR3 DNA: TGTGCCAGCTACCCAGTCGGCAGCTCTGGAAACACCATATATTTT. This encodes CASYPVGSSGNTIYF.